These 14 T cell receptor beta chains were all obtained from the same sample, sequenced in a study of blood T cell repertoires in COVID-19. Libraries were prepared by immunoSEQ multiplex PCR; TCRdb keeps only in-frame clonotypes and omits some of them. The table has hundreds of thousands of clones, approximately 86% seen once. The source material was peripheral blood. The origin of the receptors is a woman aged 45-60 years who had recovered from COVID-19.

V and J are TRBV10-3 and TRBJ2-2; a possible D gene is TRBD2 (6 bases). The germline V and J ends were trimmed by 3 bases and 4 bases, with 18 bases remaining between them. Germline V lookup: CDR1 ENHRY, CDR2 SYGVKD. CDR3 length: 17 amino acids. The CDR3 is CAISDPWGGLITGELFF. The CDR3, as DNA: TGTGCCATCAGTGATCCCTGGGGAGGTCTCATCACCGGGGAGCTGTTTTTT.

This clone was picked up one time. The chain couples TRBV15 to TRBJ2-7, with D possibly TRBD2 on 6 matching bases. Per the germline V gene, CDR1 is LNHNV and CDR2 is YYDKDF (reference sequence). Trimming left V 5 bases short and J 3 bases short, with 14 bases between. The length of the CDR3 is 14 residues. In DNA form, the CDR3 reads TGTGCCACCAGCGGCGCCGGGGGAAGCTACGAGCAGTACTTC. It encodes CATSGAGGSYEQYF.

The chain has TRBV3-1 (or the pseudogene TRBV3-2) and TRBJ2-7, with D maybe TRBD1 (6 bases). The length of the CDR3 is 14 residues. With 4 bases removed from V and 5 bases from J, the gap between germline ends came to 15 bases. Germline CDR1 and CDR2: LGHDT and YNNKEL (reference sequence). The CDR3, as DNA: TGTGCCAGCAGCCTTAAGGGGGAACAAAACGAGCAGTACTTC. This sequence encodes CASSLKGEQNEQYF.

The chain has TRBV27 and TRBJ1-2; TRBD1 aligns across 7 bases. The germline gives CDR1 MNHEY, CDR2 SMNVEV (reference sequence). This CDR3 is built from 16 residues. After removal of 3 bases from V and 4 bases from J, the junction contained 11 bases not matched to a gene. CDR3 nucleotide sequence: TGTGCCAGCAGTTTTAATAGGGTGGCAGGGGGCTATGGCTACACCTTC. Residues: CASSFNRVAGGYGYTF.

V and J are TRBV5-6 and TRBJ1-1; tentatively, D is TRBD1 (5 bases). The germline gives CDR1 SGHDT, CDR2 YYEEEE. The CDR3 sequence is 13 residues long. The V and J ends lost 4 bases and 10 bases respectively, with 17 bases between them. The CDR3 region is CASSLSGGGTAFF. CDR3 in DNA: TGTGCCAGCAGCCTCAGTGGGGGAGGGACAGCTTTCTTT.

This clone was seen a handful of times. V usage is TRBV4-1 and J usage is TRBJ2-1; 8 bases are shared with TRBD2. The ends lost 3 bases at V and 4 bases at J; junction bases unmatched: 2. Germline CDR1 MGHRA, CDR2 YSYEKL. The CDR3 loop spans 14 amino acids. CDR3 sequence reads: CASSHSGGYNEQFF. The CDR3, as DNA: TGCGCCAGCAGCCACAGCGGGGGATACAATGAGCAGTTCTTC.

Points on this clone: Additional DNA sequences in this sample encode the identical CDR3. The chain carries TRBV4-3 and TRBJ2-7; TRBD1 matches 8 bases. CDR3 length: 15 residues. Germline V gene sequence: CDR1 LGHNA, CDR2 YSLEER. The trim removed 0 bases at V and 3 bases at J, leaving 4 bases unmatched. DNA for the CDR3: TGCGCCAGCAGCCAAGACCGGACAGGGAACTACGAGCAGTACTTC. Amino acid sequence: CASSQDRTGNYEQYF.

The chain couples TRBV7-3 to TRBJ2-1; maybe TRBD1 (5 bases). Trimming removed 2 bases from V and 4 bases from J, with 12 bases in between. This CDR3 comprises 15 residues. Per germline, CDR1 SGHTA and CDR2 FQGTGA. The CDR3 protein is CASSLGWGPYNEQFF. The CDR3 DNA sequence: TGTGCCAGCAGCTTAGGGTGGGGCCCTTACAATGAGCAGTTCTTC.

This chain connects TRBV28 to TRBJ2-7; D is possibly TRBD1 (6 bases). Trimming pared 6 bases from V and 4 bases from J, leaving 16 bases between. The germline V gene encodes CDR1 MDHEN and CDR2 SYDVKM. CDR3 size: 14 residues. CDR3 bases: TGTGCCAGCAGGGGGACACTGATCGATTACGAGCAGTACTTC. This translates into CASRGTLIDYEQYF.

This chain uses TRBV28 with TRBJ2-7, with D hard to call. Trimming removed 5 bases at V and 4 bases at J, with 9 bases between. Germline assignment: CDR1 MDHEN and CDR2 SYDVKM. The CDR3 sequence is 12 residues long. This CDR3 reads CASSPRRYEQYF. The CDR3 region has the DNA TGTGCCAGCAGTCCGCGGAGATACGAGCAGTACTTC.

The chain links TRBV7-6 to TRBJ2-7; D call uncertain. This CDR3 spans 11 amino acids. Germline V gives CDR1 SGHVS, CDR2 FNYEAQ. V dropped 2 bases and J dropped 3 bases, with 2 bases sitting between them. CDR3 loop: CASSLLYEQYF. CDR3 coding DNA: TGTGCCAGCAGCTTACTCTACGAGCAGTACTTC.

The chain recombines TRBV5-1 with TRBJ2-1; TRBD2 matches at 10 bases. V lost 4 bases and J lost 0; bases outside the gene matches: 7. The CDR3 covers 17 residues. Germline V gene data show CDR1 as SGHRS and CDR2 as YFSETQ. The CDR3 DNA reads as TGCGCCAGCAGCGGCCCCAGCGGGAGGGGCTCCTACAATGAGCAGTTCTTC. The encoded protein is CASSGPSGRGSYNEQFF.

The chain combines TRBV4-2 with TRBJ1-1, with D maybe TRBD1 (5 bases). Germline CDR1 LGHNA, CDR2 YNFKEQ. CDR3 size: 15 residues. Trimming left V 1 base short and J 1 base short, with 10 bases between. DNA of the CDR3: TGTGCCAGCAGCCAAGGTGACAGCCCGAACACTGAAGCTTTCTTT. Translating it yields CASSQGDSPNTEAFF.

This chain joins TRBV7-2 and TRBJ2-7, with 9 bases that match TRBD2. This CDR3 is built from 14 residues. Germline V CDR1 and CDR2: SGHTA, FQGNSA. V shed 0 bases, J shed 7 bases, and the junction held 4 bases outside the gene matches. The CDR3 nucleotides read TGTGCCAGCAGCTTAGCCGGGACTAGCAGAGAGCAGTACTTC. This translates into CASSLAGTSREQYF.